A selection of T cell receptor beta chains follows, all from one sample in a study of cytomegalovirus exposure and HLA in healthy donors. Here immunoSEQ multiplex PCR was the method, and the copy in TCRdb shows in-frame clones only, minus some. This table holds nearly 200,000 clones, 82% found once. Sequences were obtained from PBMCs. These receptors originate from a boy between 2 and 10 years old in good health and CMV-seronegative. Each CDR3 is given with its conserved first and last residue. The order of the fields is clone size, CDR3 length, J gene, V gene, D gene, CDR3 DNA, CDR3 protein. A D gene is named only where the DNA matches it firmly. Size values are once, few and many counts, or a class for expanded clones, and some rows have none.

clone_size: -
cdr3_length: 17
j_call: TRBJ1-5
v_call: TRBV19
d_call: TRBD1
cdr3_nt: TGTGCCAGTAGTACTAGCAGGGGGCGCGTGGTAGATCAGCCCCAGCATTTT
cdr3_aa: CASSTSRGRVVDQPQHF

clone_size: -
cdr3_length: 15
j_call: TRBJ2-3
v_call: TRBV7-2
d_call: -
cdr3_nt: TGTGCCAGCAGCTGGCGGGCCTCAGGCACAGATACGCAGTATTTT
cdr3_aa: CASSWRASGTDTQYF

clone_size: once
cdr3_length: 16
j_call: TRBJ1-2
v_call: TRBV7-8
d_call: -
cdr3_nt: TGTGCCAGCAGTCCAAACCGGACAGATCCTATGAATGGCTACACCTTC
cdr3_aa: CASSPNRTDPMNGYTF

clone_size: -
cdr3_length: 15
j_call: TRBJ1-3
v_call: TRBV15
d_call: TRBD1
cdr3_nt: TGTGCCACCAGCAGGGACAGGTCCTCTGGAAACACCATATATTTT
cdr3_aa: CATSRDRSSGNTIYF

clone_size: -
cdr3_length: 18
j_call: TRBJ1-1
v_call: TRBV4-1
d_call: -
cdr3_nt: TGCGCCAGCAGCCAGGCCCCCCTCCCGGGACAACAGAACACTGAAGCTTTCTTT
cdr3_aa: CASSQAPLPGQQNTEAFF

clone_size: -
cdr3_length: 17
j_call: TRBJ1-2
v_call: TRBV7-2
d_call: TRBD1
cdr3_nt: TGTGCCAGCAGCCCTACCCATCCAGGGGGAGATAACTATGGCTACACCTTC
cdr3_aa: CASSPTHPGGDNYGYTF

clone_size: -
cdr3_length: 14
j_call: TRBJ1-3
v_call: TRBV6-1
d_call: -
cdr3_nt: TGTGCCAGCAAACTTCAGGGTCTCGGAAACACCATATATTTT
cdr3_aa: CASKLQGLGNTIYF

clone_size: -
cdr3_length: 14
j_call: TRBJ1-2
v_call: TRBV6-1
d_call: -
cdr3_nt: TGTGCCAGCACCCTCGAGGAATGGAACTATGGCTACACCTTC
cdr3_aa: CASTLEEWNYGYTF

clone_size: few
cdr3_length: 15
j_call: TRBJ2-1
v_call: TRBV6-5
d_call: TRBD2
cdr3_nt: TGTGCCAGCAGTCAACTAGCGGGGGGGATGGGTGAGCAGTTCTTC
cdr3_aa: CASSQLAGGMGEQFF

clone_size: -
cdr3_length: 16
j_call: TRBJ2-7
v_call: TRBV7-9
d_call: TRBD2
cdr3_nt: TGTGCCAGCAGCTTACTTAGCGGGTATGCATCCTACGAGCAGTACTTC
cdr3_aa: CASSLLSGYASYEQYF